The sequence of this T cell receptor beta chain was determined in a study of monozygotic twins with cystic fibrosis. The study, taken as a whole, reports: Age, concordance and disease severity did not associate with shared CDR3 numbers. Monozygotic CF twin pairs shared significantly more nucleotide-identical clonotypes than unrelated CF individuals did.

CDR3 length: 14 amino acids. Germline V CDR1 and CDR2: SEHNR, FQNEAQ (reference sequence). J was trimmed by 4 bases and V by 5 bases; bases with no gene match: 3. Method: immunoSEQ multiplex PCR; TCRdb's copy keeps in-frame clones and lacks some. The table has tens of thousands of clones, approximately 97% seen once. Note on this clone: Its antigen is still unknown.

V usage is TRBV7-9 and J usage is TRBJ1-3; 9 bases are shared with TRBD1. The receptor's source is a girl under 10 years old with cystic fibrosis. Sequencing was performed on blood. The CDR3: CASSITGGGNTIYF. The CDR3 DNA reads as TGTGCCAGCAGCATCACAGGGGGCGGAAACACCATATATTTT. The complete variable domain, with remaining parts taken from reference TRBV7-9 and TRBJ1-3, reads DTGVSQNPRHKITKRGQNVTFRCDPISEHNRLYWYRQTLGQGPEFLTYFQNEAQLEKSRLLSDRFSAERPKGSFSTLEIQRTEQGDSAMYLCASSITGGGNTIYFGEGSWLTVV.